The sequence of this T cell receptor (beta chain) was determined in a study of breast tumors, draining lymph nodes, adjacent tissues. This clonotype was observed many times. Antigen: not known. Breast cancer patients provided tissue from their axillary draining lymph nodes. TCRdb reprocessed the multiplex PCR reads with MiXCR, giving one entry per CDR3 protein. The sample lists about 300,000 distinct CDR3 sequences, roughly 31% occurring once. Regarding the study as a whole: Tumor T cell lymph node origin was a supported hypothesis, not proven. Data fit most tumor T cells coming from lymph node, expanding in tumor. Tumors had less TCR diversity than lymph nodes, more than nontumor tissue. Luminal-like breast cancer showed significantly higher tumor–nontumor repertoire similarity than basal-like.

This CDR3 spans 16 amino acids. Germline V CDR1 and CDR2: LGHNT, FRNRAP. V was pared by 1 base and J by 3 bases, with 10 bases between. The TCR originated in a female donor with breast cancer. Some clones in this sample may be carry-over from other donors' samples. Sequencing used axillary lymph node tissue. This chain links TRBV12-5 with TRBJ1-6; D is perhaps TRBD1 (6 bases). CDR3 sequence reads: CASGLDGQSYNSPLHF. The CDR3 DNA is TGTGCTAGTGGTTTGGATGGACAGAGCTATAATTCACCCCTCCACTTT.